Sequencing of this TCR beta chain was carried out in a study of blood T cell repertoires in COVID-19. Study context: The samples span acute and convalescent COVID-19 from the United States, Italy and Spain. Sources were T cells, B-cell-depleted T cells, or PBMCs; the material itself was cDNA or gDNA.

Clones were sequenced by immunoSEQ multiplex PCR, and TCRdb holds only the in-frame ones, with some missing. The sample contains about 120,000 clones, approximately 68% of which appear only once. V lost 1 base, J lost 5 bases, and 5 bases stayed unmatched. The germline V gene encodes CDR1 SEHNR and CDR2 FQNEAQ (reference sequence). This CDR3 region has 15 residues. The TCR comes from a woman aged 70-85 years with acute or convalescent COVID-19. The chain carries TRBV7-9 and TRBJ2-7; 10 nucleotides match TRBD2. Sequenced input: peripheral blood. CDR3 coding DNA: TGTGCCAGCAGCTTAGTAAGCGGGGGGGCCCACGAGCAGTACTTC. Translating gives CASSLVSGGAHEQYF.